This TCR beta chain was documented in a study of OX40 agonist ivuxolimab in advanced cancers. General study findings and limits: Fewer expanded clones were found on average in CD4+ than in CD8+ T cells.

A note on this clone: Its antigen is still unknown.

Some clones are missing from TCRdb's copy, which holds only in-frame ones; the method was immunoSEQ multiplex PCR. In the table there are some 61,000 clones, roughly 90% of which are singletons. CDR1 and CDR2 (germline): SNHLY, FYNNEI. This CDR3 has 14 residues. Trimming left V 4 bases short and J 4 bases short, with 13 bases between. The genes are TRBV2 and TRBJ1-2; D not resolved. The specimen comprised CD4+ or CD8+ T cells sorted from blood, sampled in a trial of the OX40 agonist ivuxolimab. The source is an adult with an advanced solid tumor such as melanoma, head and neck, liver or kidney cancer. CDR3 loop: CASSVLRESYGYTF. In nucleotides, the CDR3 is TGTGCCAGCAGTGTGCTCCGGGAGTCCTATGGCTACACCTTC.